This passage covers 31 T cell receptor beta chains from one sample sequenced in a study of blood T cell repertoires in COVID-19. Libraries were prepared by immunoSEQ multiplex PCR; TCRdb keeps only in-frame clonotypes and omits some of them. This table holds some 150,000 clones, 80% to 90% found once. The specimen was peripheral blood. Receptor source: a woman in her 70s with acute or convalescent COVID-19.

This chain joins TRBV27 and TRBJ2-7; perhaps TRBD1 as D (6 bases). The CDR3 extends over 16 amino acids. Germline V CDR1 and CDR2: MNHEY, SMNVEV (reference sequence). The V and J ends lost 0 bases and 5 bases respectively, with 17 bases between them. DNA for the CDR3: TGTGCCAGCAGTTTATCAGCCTCCGCAGGGGTCCACGAGCAGTACGTC. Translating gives CASSLSASAGVHEQYV.

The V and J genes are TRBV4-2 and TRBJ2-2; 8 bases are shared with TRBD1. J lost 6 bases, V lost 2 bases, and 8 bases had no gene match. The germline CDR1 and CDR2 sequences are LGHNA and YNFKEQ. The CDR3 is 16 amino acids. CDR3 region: CASSQRQGFSPGELFF. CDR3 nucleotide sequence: TGTGCCAGCAGCCAAAGACAGGGGTTTTCTCCCGGGGAGCTGTTTTTT.

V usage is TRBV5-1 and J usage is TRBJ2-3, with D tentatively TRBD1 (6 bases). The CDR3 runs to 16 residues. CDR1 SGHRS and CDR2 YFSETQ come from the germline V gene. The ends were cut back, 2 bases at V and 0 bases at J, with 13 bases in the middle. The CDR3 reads CASSLGGSSSTDTQYF. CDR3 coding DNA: TGCGCCAGCAGCTTAGGGGGATCGTCTAGCACAGATACGCAGTATTTT.

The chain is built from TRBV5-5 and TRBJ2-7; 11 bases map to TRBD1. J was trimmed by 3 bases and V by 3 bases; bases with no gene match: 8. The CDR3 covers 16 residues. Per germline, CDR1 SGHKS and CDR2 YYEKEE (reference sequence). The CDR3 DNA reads TGTGCCAGCAGCTGGATTCCCGGGACAGGGGGCTACGAGCAGTACTTC. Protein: CASSWIPGTGGYEQYF.

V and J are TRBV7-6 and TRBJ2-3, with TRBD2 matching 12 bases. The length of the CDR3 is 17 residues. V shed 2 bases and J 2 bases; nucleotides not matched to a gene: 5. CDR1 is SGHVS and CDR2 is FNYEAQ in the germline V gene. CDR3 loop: CASSLSSSGGATDTQYF. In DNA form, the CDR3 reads TGTGCCAGCAGCTTAAGTTCTAGCGGGGGGGCCACAGATACGCAGTATTTT.

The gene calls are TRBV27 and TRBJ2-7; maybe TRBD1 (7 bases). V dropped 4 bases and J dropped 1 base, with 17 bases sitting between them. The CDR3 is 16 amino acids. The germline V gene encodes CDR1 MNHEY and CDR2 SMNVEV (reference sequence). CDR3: CASSSGGARGSYEQYV. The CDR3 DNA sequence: TGTGCCAGCAGTTCTGGAGGGGCCAGGGGGTCCTACGAGCAGTACGTC.

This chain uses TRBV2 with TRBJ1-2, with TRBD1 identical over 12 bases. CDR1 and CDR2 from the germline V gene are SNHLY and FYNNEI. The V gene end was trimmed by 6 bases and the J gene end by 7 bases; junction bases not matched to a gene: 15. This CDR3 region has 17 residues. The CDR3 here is CASRADSTGTGGSGYTF. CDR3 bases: TGTGCCAGCAGGGCTGACAGTACCGGGACAGGGGGCTCTGGCTACACCTTC.

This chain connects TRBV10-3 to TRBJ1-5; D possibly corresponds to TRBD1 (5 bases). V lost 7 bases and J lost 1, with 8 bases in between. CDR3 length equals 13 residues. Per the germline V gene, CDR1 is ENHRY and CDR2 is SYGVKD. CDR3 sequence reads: CAITSGSNQPQHF. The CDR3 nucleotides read TGTGCCATCACATCAGGGAGCAATCAGCCCCAGCATTTT.

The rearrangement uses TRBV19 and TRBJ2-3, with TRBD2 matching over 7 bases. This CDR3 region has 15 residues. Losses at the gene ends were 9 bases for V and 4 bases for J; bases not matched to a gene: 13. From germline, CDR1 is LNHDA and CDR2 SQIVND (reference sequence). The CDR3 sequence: CASRSGGVGADTQYF. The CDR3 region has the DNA TGTGCCAGCCGGAGTGGGGGGGTCGGGGCAGATACGCAGTATTTT.

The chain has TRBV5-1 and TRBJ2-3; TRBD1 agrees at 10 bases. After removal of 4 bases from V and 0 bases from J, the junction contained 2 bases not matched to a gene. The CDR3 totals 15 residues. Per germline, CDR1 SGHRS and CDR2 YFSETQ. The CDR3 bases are TGCGCCAGCAGCGAGGGACAGGGGAGCACAGATACGCAGTATTTT. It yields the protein CASSEGQGSTDTQYF.

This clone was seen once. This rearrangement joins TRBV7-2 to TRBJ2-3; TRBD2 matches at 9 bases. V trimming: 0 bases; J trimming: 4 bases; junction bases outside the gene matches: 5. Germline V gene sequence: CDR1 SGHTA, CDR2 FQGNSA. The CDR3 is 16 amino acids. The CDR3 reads CASSLAGGRAADTQYF. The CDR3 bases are TGTGCCAGCAGCTTAGCGGGCGGGAGGGCCGCAGATACGCAGTATTTT.

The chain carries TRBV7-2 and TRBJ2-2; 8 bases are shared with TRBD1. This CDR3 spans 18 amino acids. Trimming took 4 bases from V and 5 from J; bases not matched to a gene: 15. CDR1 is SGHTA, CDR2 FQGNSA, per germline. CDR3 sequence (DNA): TGTGCCAGCAGCTCAGCCCCGACGACAGGGGTAAAAACCGGGGAGCTGTTTTTT. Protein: CASSSAPTTGVKTGELFF.

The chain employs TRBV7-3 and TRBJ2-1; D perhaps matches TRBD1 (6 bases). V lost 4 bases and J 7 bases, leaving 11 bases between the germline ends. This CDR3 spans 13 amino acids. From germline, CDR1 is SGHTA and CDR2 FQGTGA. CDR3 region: CASSSDSFNEQFF. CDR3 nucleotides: TGTGCCAGCAGCTCGGACAGCTTTAATGAGCAGTTCTTC.

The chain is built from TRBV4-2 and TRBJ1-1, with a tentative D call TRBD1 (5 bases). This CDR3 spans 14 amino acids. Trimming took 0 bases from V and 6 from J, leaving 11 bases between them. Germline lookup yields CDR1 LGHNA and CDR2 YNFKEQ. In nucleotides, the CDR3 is TGTGCCAGCAGCCAAGATCGGGGGATCGCTGAAGCTTTCTTT. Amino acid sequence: CASSQDRGIAEAFF.

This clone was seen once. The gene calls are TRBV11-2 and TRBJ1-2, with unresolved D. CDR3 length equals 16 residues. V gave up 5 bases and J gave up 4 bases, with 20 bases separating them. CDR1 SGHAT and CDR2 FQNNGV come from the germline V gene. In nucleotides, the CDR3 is TGTGCCAGCAGCATGGGAGGCTTCTCCCGGGGCTATGGCTACACCTTC. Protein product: CASSMGGFSRGYGYTF.

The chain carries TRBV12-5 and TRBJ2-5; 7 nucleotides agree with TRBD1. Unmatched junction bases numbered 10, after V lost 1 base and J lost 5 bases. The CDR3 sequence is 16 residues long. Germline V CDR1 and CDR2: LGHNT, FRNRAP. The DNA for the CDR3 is TGTGCTAGTGGTTTGGGGAGGACAGGTACCAGGGAGACCCAGTACTTC. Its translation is CASGLGRTGTRETQYF.

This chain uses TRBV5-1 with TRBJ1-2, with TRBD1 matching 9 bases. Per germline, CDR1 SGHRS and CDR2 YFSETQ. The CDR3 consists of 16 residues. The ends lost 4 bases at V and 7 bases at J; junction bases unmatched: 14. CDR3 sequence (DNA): TGCGCCAGCAGCCCGGGACAGGGCAGTGACCGCCGTGGCTACACCTTC. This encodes CASSPGQGSDRRGYTF.

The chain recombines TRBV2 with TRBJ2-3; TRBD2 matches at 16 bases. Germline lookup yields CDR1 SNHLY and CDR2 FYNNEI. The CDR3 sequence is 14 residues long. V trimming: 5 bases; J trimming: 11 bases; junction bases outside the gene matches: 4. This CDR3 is CASSFGTSGGVQYF. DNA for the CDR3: TGTGCCAGCAGTTTCGGGACTAGCGGGGGGGTGCAGTATTTT.

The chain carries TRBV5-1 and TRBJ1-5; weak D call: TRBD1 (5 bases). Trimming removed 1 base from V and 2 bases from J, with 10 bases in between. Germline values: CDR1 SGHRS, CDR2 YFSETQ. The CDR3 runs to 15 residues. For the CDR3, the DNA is TGCGCCAGCAGCTTGCTCGGACAACGCAATCAGCCCCAGCATTTT. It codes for CASSLLGQRNQPQHF.

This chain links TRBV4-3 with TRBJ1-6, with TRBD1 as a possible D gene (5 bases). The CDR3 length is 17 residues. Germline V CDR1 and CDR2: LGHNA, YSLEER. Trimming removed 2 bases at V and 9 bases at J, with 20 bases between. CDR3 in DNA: TGCGCCAGCAGCCAATATTCCCCGGGACTTGGCGGTTCACCCCTCCACTTT. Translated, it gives CASSQYSPGLGGSPLHF.

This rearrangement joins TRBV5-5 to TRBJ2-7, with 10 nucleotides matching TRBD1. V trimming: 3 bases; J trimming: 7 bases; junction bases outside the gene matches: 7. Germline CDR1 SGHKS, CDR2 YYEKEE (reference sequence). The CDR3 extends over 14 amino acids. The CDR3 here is CASSWRDRGGEQYF. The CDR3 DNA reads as TGTGCCAGCAGCTGGAGGGACAGGGGCGGGGAGCAGTACTTC.

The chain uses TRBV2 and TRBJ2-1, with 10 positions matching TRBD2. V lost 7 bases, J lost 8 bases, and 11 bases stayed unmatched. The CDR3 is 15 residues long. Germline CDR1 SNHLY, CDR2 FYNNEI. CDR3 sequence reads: CASTSGGVTLDEQFF. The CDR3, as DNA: TGTGCCAGCACGAGCGGGGGGGTTACCTTGGATGAGCAGTTCTTC. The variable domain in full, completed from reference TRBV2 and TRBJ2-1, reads EPEVTQTPSHQVTQMGQEVILRCVPISNHLYFYWYRQILGQKVEFLVSFYNNEISEKSEIFDDQFSVERPDGSNFTLKIRSTKLEDSAMYFCASTSGGVTLDEQFFGPGTRLTVL.

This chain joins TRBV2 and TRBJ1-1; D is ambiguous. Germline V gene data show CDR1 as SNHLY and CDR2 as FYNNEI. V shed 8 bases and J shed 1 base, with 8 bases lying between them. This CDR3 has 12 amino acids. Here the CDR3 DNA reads TGTGCCAGCGGTGGAGAGAACACTGAAGCTTTCTTT. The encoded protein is CASGGENTEAFF.

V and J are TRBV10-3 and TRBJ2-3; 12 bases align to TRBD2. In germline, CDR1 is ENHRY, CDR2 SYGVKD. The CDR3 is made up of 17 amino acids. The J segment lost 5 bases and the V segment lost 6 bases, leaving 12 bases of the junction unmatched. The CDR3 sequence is CAISRGLAGPGGDTQYF. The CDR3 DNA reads TGTGCCATCAGCCGTGGACTAGCGGGACCAGGTGGAGATACGCAGTATTTT.

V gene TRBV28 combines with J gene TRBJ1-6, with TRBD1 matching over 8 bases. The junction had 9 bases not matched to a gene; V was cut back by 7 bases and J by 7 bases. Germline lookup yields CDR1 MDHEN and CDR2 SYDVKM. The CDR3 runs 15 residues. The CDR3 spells CASTQGAGGNSPLHF. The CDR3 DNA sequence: TGTGCCAGCACCCAGGGGGCGGGGGGGAATTCACCCCTCCACTTT.

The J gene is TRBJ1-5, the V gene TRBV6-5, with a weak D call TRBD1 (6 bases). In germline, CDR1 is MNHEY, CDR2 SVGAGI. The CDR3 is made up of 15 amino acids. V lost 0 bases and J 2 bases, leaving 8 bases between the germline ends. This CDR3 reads CASSYSRGGNQPQHF. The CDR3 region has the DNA TGTGCCAGCAGTTACTCCAGGGGAGGCAATCAGCCCCAGCATTTT.

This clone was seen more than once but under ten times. CDR3 nucleotide sequence: TGTGCCAGCTCCAGTGGGGGGGAGACCCAGCCCCAGCATTTT. Its translation is CASSSGGETQPQHF. V and J are TRBV18 and TRBJ1-5; tentatively, D is TRBD1 (5 bases). CDR3 size: 14 residues. Germline values: CDR1 KGHSH, CDR2 LQKENI. Trimming cost V 6 bases and J 7 bases, with 16 bases left between them.

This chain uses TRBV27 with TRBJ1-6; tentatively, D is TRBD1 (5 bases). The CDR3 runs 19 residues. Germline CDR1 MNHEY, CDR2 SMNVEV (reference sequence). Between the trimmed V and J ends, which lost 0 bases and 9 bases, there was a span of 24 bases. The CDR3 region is CASSLSLSSDSRLRSPLHF. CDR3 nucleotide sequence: TGTGCCAGCAGTTTATCCCTATCCTCCGACAGTAGGCTGCGTTCACCCCTCCACTTT.

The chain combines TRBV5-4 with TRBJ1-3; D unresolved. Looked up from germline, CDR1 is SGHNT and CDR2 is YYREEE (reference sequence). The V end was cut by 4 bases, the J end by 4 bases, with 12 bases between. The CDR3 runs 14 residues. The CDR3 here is CASSRTPFGNTIYF. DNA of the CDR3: TGTGCCAGCAGCCGGACTCCTTTCGGAAACACCATATATTTT.

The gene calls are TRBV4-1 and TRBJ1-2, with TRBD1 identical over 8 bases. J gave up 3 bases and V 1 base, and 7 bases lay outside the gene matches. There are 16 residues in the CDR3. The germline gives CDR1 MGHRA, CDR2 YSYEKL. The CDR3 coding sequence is TGCGCCAGCAGCCAAGTTCAGGGGGCTAAAGACTATGGCTACACCTTC. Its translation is CASSQVQGAKDYGYTF.

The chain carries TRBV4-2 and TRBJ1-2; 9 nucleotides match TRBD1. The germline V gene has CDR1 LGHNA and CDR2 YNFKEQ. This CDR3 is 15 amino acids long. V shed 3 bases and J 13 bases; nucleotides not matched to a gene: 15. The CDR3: CASSHPDRGAYALTF. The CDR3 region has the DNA TGTGCCAGCAGCCATCCGGACAGGGGAGCGTATGCTCTCACCTTC.